This TCR beta chain is drawn from a study of blood T cell repertoires in COVID-19. V shed 5 bases and J 4 bases; nucleotides not matched to a gene: 9. Germline V CDR1 and CDR2: SGHVS, FQNEAQ. The CDR3 is 15 amino acids. Original processing notes: Amplification from reference gene primers served as the basis for estimated nucleated cell counts. TCRdb keeps only in-frame clones here, not all; method: immunoSEQ multiplex PCR. The D gene and trimming were derived from the DNA, and the V and J assignments and clone size from that table. The sample carries hundreds of thousands of clones, around 85% recorded once.

Sequenced: peripheral blood. This TCR derives from a man older than 75 with acute or convalescent COVID-19. The V and J genes are TRBV7-8 and TRBJ2-7, with 9 bases lining up with TRBD1. The CDR3 bases are TGTGCCAGCAGCCTCCGCCCGGGACAGGGATACGAGCAGTACTTC. Encoded protein: CASSLRPGQGYEQYF.